Below are 30 T cell receptor beta chains sequenced from a single sample in a study of cytomegalovirus exposure and HLA in healthy donors. The study ran its PCR with 60 Vbeta and 13 Jbeta primers. Produced via immunoSEQ multiplex PCR; TCRdb's table is partial and in-frame only. This repertoire shows roughly 120,000 clones, over 15% found once; its top ten account for 1.9%. Sequenced material: PBMCs. The source is a woman aged 18-35 years in good health and CMV-seronegative.

This sequence joins TRBV30 and TRBJ2-3, with 7 bases fitting TRBD2. V dropped 0 bases and J dropped 1; count of bases not matched to a gene: 4. CDR1 and CDR2 from the germline V gene are GTSNPN and SVGIG (reference sequence). The CDR3 has 15 residues. CDR3 sequence (DNA): TGTGCCTGGAGTGTACTAGCGAGGGGCACAGATACGCAGTATTTT. Translation: CAWSVLARGTDTQYF.

This clone was observed a few times. The V gene is TRBV19, the J gene TRBJ1-2; tentative D call: TRBD1 (5 bases). The CDR3 totals 13 residues. Trimming took 8 bases from V and 0 from J, leaving 10 bases between them. The germline V gene has CDR1 LNHDA and CDR2 SQIVND (reference sequence). This CDR3 is CASGTGANYGYTF. In DNA, the CDR3 is TGTGCCAGTGGGACGGGAGCTAACTATGGCTACACCTTC.

The rearrangement joins TRBV6-6 to TRBJ1-4; TRBD1 aligns across 8 bases. Germline V gives CDR1 MNHNY, CDR2 SVGAGI (reference sequence). Trimming took 6 bases from V and 8 from J; bases not matched to a gene: 8. This CDR3 spans 14 amino acids. The CDR3 region is CASSLTGGREKLFF. The CDR3 DNA reads TGTGCCAGCAGCCTCACAGGGGGTAGGGAAAAACTGTTTTTT.

The chain links TRBV6-1 to TRBJ1-5; TRBD1 is a possible D gene (6 bases). Germline assignment: CDR1 MNHNS and CDR2 SASEGT. V lost 2 bases and J 2 bases, leaving 13 bases between the germline ends. The CDR3 is 16 residues long. For the CDR3, the DNA is TGTGCCAGCAGTGAATTCGGGGAGGGGGGCAATCAGCCCCAGCATTTT. Protein product: CASSEFGEGGNQPQHF.

This clone has only one observation. The CDR3 nucleotides read TGTGCCAGCAGCGCGTCCGGTGGGAACACTGAAGCTTTCTTT. Its translation: CASSASGGNTEAFF. The V call is TRBV7-3, the J call TRBJ1-1; D unclear. CDR1 and CDR2 from the germline V gene are SGHTA and FQGTGA. The CDR3 runs to 14 residues. V was pared by 5 bases and J by 1 base, with 11 bases between.

This clone was detected a few times. This sequence joins TRBV15 and TRBJ1-2; D perhaps matches TRBD1 (5 bases). This CDR3 has 13 residues. Trimming cost V 5 bases and J 7 bases, with 14 bases left between them. CDR1 and CDR2 from the germline V gene are LNHNV and YYDKDF (reference sequence). CDR3 sequence (DNA): TGTGCCACCAGCCGCCGCGCCGGGGGTGGCTACACCTTC. This translates into CATSRRAGGGYTF.

The chain joins TRBV2 to TRBJ2-2; D may be TRBD2 (5 bases). V was clipped by 6 bases and J by 2 bases, with 10 bases between them. This CDR3 contains 14 residues. Germline V gene lookup returns CDR1 SNHLY and CDR2 FYNNEI. The CDR3 bases are TGTGCCAGCAGGGACTTCCTTAACACCGGGGAGCTGTTTTTT. This gives the protein CASRDFLNTGELFF.

This chain connects TRBV29-1 to TRBJ2-7; 9 bases fit TRBD1. Germline V gene data show CDR1 as SQVTM and CDR2 as ANQGSEA. The length of the CDR3 is 13 residues. With 5 bases clipped from V and 5 bases from J, the junction kept 7 bases outside the gene matches. The CDR3 nucleotides read TGCAGCGTTACTGGACAGGGGAGCGACGAGCAGTACTTC. This encodes CSVTGQGSDEQYF.

This chain links TRBV29-1 with TRBJ1-4; TRBD1 matches 8 bases. This CDR3 has 13 amino acids. Germline V gene sequence: CDR1 SQVTM, CDR2 ANQGSEA. V lost 7 bases and J lost 5; bases outside the gene matches: 6. Here the CDR3 reads CSAKAGGNEKLFF. The DNA for the CDR3 is TGCAGCGCAAAGGCAGGGGGCAATGAAAAACTGTTTTTT. Full variable domain (remainder filled in from reference TRBV29-1 and TRBJ1-4): SAVISQKPSRDICQRGTSLTIQCQVDSQVTMMFWYRQQPGQSLTLIATANQGSEATYESGFVIDKFPISRPNLTFSTLTVSNMSPEDSSIYLCSAKAGGNEKLFFGSGTQLSVL.

This chain uses TRBV7-3 with TRBJ1-1, with D perhaps TRBD1 (6 bases). The CDR3 sequence is 15 residues long. Trimming pared 4 bases from V and 4 bases from J, leaving 16 bases between. The germline V gene has CDR1 SGHTA and CDR2 FQGTGA. The CDR3 region has the DNA TGTGCCAGCAGCTACCGTACAGGGCAGCGCACTGAAGCTTTCTTT. Protein: CASSYRTGQRTEAFF.

This clone was seen a few times. The genes are TRBV15 and TRBJ1-1; 7 nucleotides align to TRBD1. CDR1 is LNHNV, CDR2 YYDKDF, per germline (reference sequence). The ends lost 3 bases at V and 6 bases at J; junction bases unmatched: 7. This CDR3 has 14 amino acids. The CDR3 loop reads CATSRGTGVAEAFF. CDR3 bases: TGTGCCACCAGCAGGGGAACAGGGGTGGCTGAAGCTTTCTTT.

This clone was found a few times. The chain combines TRBV6-5 with TRBJ1-2, with a possible D match to TRBD1 (6 bases). Looked up from germline, CDR1 is MNHEY and CDR2 is SVGAGI. The CDR3 length is 15 residues. V dropped 8 bases and J dropped 4 bases, with 20 bases sitting between them. This CDR3 reads CASLGGASPGYGYTF. CDR3 bases: TGTGCCAGCCTTGGGGGGGCCTCCCCTGGCTATGGCTACACCTTC.

This chain uses TRBV29-1 with TRBJ2-5, with D unclear. V lost 4 bases and J lost 1, with 7 bases in between. Germline values: CDR1 SQVTM, CDR2 ANQGSEA. This CDR3 comprises 12 residues. The CDR3 bases are TGCAGCGTTGCGCTAGGCCAAGAGACCCAGTACTTC. Amino acids: CSVALGQETQYF. The full variable domain, its missing parts supplied by reference TRBV29-1 and TRBJ2-5, is SAVISQKPSRDICQRGTSLTIQCQVDSQVTMMFWYRQQPGQSLTLIATANQGSEATYESGFVIDKFPISRPNLTFSTLTVSNMSPEDSSIYLCSVALGQETQYFGPGTRLLVL.

There are a few counts of this clone. The sample carries other DNA sequences with the same CDR3. The chain has TRBV30 and TRBJ2-7; weak D call: TRBD2 (5 bases). The length of the CDR3 is 11 residues. V was cut by 4 bases and J by 4 bases, with 8 bases left in between. CDR1 GTSNPN and CDR2 SVGIG come from the germline V gene (reference sequence). The CDR3 DNA sequence: TGTGCCTGGAAAAGAGGGTACGAGCAGTACTTC. This gives the protein CAWKRGYEQYF. The entire variable domain, with the rest obtained from reference TRBV30 and TRBJ2-7, is as follows: SQTIHQWPATLVQPVGSPLSLECTVEGTSNPNLYWYRQAAGRGLQLLFYSVGIGQISSEVPQNLSASRPQDRQFILSSKKLLLSDSGFYLCAWKRGYEQYFGPGTRLTVT.

The chain links TRBV6-5 to TRBJ2-5; TRBD2 aligns across 11 bases. The V and J ends lost 4 bases and 7 bases, in that order; junction bases with no gene match: 8. Germline V gives CDR1 MNHEY, CDR2 SVGAGI. The CDR3 covers 15 residues. The CDR3 loop reads CASSSTGLAGGTQYF. CDR3 in DNA: TGTGCCAGCAGTTCAACAGGACTAGCGGGTGGGACCCAGTACTTC.

The chain carries TRBV11-2 and TRBJ1-4; D gene unclear. Trimming pared 5 bases from V and 7 bases from J, leaving 17 bases between. The CDR3 covers 15 residues. The germline V gene encodes CDR1 SGHAT and CDR2 FQNNGV. The CDR3 nucleotides are TGTGCCAGCAGCACCCGAACGGTAGAGGGTGAAAAACTGTTTTTT. This sequence encodes CASSTRTVEGEKLFF.

The rearrangement joins TRBV7-8 to TRBJ1-5, with TRBD1 matching 8 bases. This CDR3 region has 15 residues. Germline values: CDR1 SGHVS, CDR2 FQNEAQ. J was trimmed by 1 base and V by 5 bases; bases with no gene match: 4. The CDR3 sequence: CASSVRDRSNQPQHF. For the CDR3, the DNA is TGTGCCAGCAGCGTCCGGGACAGGAGCAATCAGCCCCAGCATTTT.

This clone was seen more than once but under ten times. The V gene is TRBV2, the J gene TRBJ2-7; a weak D match, TRBD1 (5 bases). Germline lookup yields CDR1 SNHLY and CDR2 FYNNEI. Trimming removed 2 bases at V and 6 bases at J, with 14 bases between. This CDR3 has 14 residues. The CDR3 coding sequence is TGTGCCAGCAGTGAATTGGGGCCTGATGGCGAGCAGTACTTC. Its protein is CASSELGPDGEQYF.

This clone was counted a few times. The rearrangement uses TRBV28 and TRBJ2-1; D not certain. The CDR3 is 13 amino acids. V was shortened by 1 base and J by 4 bases, with 5 bases between the two germline ends. In germline, CDR1 is MDHEN, CDR2 SYDVKM. The CDR3 reads CASSLSYYNEQFF. The DNA of the CDR3 is TGTGCCAGCAGTTTATCCTATTACAATGAGCAGTTCTTC.

The rearrangement joins TRBV4-2 to TRBJ2-7; TRBD2 matches at 10 bases. This CDR3 has 16 amino acids. Germline values: CDR1 LGHNA, CDR2 YNFKEQ. V was clipped by 2 bases and J by 5 bases; unmatched bases: 9. CDR3 loop: CASSQPQRGGRNEQYF. The CDR3, as DNA: TGTGCCAGCAGCCAACCACAGCGGGGGGGCAGGAACGAGCAGTACTTC.

The V call is TRBV5-4, the J call TRBJ1-2, with D maybe TRBD1 (6 bases). This CDR3 comprises 15 residues. Trimming cost V 1 base and J 4 bases, with 14 bases left between them. The germline V gene encodes CDR1 SGHNT and CDR2 YYREEE (reference sequence). The CDR3 is CASSLIDDRTYGYTF. CDR3 nucleotide sequence: TGTGCCAGCAGCTTGATCGATGACAGGACCTATGGCTACACCTTC. Based on the CDR3 plus reference TRBV5-4 and TRBJ1-2, the full variable domain is ETGVTQSPTHLIKTRGQQVTLRCSSQSGHNTVSWYQQALGQGPQFIFQYYREEENGRGNFPPRFSGLQFPNYSSELNVNALELDDSALYLCASSLIDDRTYGYTFGSGTRLTVV.

The chain links TRBV27 to TRBJ2-7, with 9 bases that match TRBD1. CDR1 is MNHEY, CDR2 SMNVEV, per germline (reference sequence). CDR3 size: 15 residues. After removal of 3 bases from V and 1 base from J, the junction contained 4 bases not matched to a gene. The CDR3 DNA is TGTGCCAGCAGTTTCCGGACAGGGGTTTCCTACGAGCAGTACTTC. It yields the protein CASSFRTGVSYEQYF.

This clone was observed a few times. This rearrangement joins TRBV14 to TRBJ1-4; D is possibly TRBD1 (5 bases). V was shortened by 3 bases and J by 0 bases, with 8 bases between the two germline ends. CDR3 length: 15 amino acids. Germline V gene lookup returns CDR1 SGHDN and CDR2 FVKESK. The CDR3, as DNA: TGTGCCAGCAGCCAGGGACTTGCAACTAATGAAAAACTGTTTTTT. Amino acid sequence: CASSQGLATNEKLFF.

The chain uses TRBV18 and TRBJ1-1, with D possibly being TRBD1 (6 bases). Germline CDR1 and CDR2: KGHSH and LQKENI. The germline V and J ends were trimmed by 6 bases and 5 bases, with 22 bases remaining between them. The CDR3 runs to 16 residues. The CDR3 loop is CASSTLGAWVSTEAFF. In DNA form, the CDR3 reads TGTGCCAGCTCCACCCTGGGGGCGTGGGTGTCGACTGAAGCTTTCTTT.

This sequence joins TRBV5-1 and TRBJ2-7, with D perhaps TRBD2 (5 bases). Trimming removed 4 bases at V and 6 bases at J, with 17 bases between. There are 14 residues in the CDR3. Germline V gene data show CDR1 as SGHRS and CDR2 as YFSETQ. For the CDR3, the DNA is TGCGCCAGCAGCCTGGAATTTGAGGGCCGCGAGCAGTACTTC. Residues: CASSLEFEGREQYF. Combining the CDR3 with reference TRBV5-1 and TRBJ2-7 gives the whole variable domain KAGVTQTPRYLIKTRGQQVTLSCSPISGHRSVSWYQQTPGQGLQFLFEYFSETQRNKGNFPGRFSGRQFSNSRSEMNVSTLELGDSALYLCASSLEFEGREQYFGPGTRLTVT.

The sample holds one count of this clone. The rearrangement uses TRBV5-4 and TRBJ2-2; possibly TRBD2 for D (5 bases). V shed 5 bases and J shed 0 bases, with 11 bases lying between them. The CDR3 totals 15 residues. From germline, CDR1 is SGHNT and CDR2 YYREEE (reference sequence). CDR3 loop: CASSREAANTGELFF. CDR3 DNA: TGTGCCAGCAGTAGGGAAGCGGCGAACACCGGGGAGCTGTTTTTT.

This CDR3 reads CASTRDRGSGNTIYF. In DNA form, the CDR3 reads TGTGCATCCACCCGGGACAGGGGTTCTGGAAACACCATATATTTT. This chain uses TRBV10-3 with TRBJ1-3; TRBD1 matches 10 bases. This CDR3 is built from 15 residues. Germline V CDR1 and CDR2: ENHRY, SYGVKD.

The chain combines TRBV28 with TRBJ2-5; D is possibly TRBD2 (6 bases). The CDR3 consists of 15 residues. Trimming shortened V by 8 bases and J by 2 bases, and 18 bases separated the two germline ends. The germline V gene has CDR1 MDHEN and CDR2 SYDVKM. The CDR3 is CASSTRGARQETQYF. CDR3 DNA sequence: TGTGCCAGCTCGACGCGGGGAGCCCGGCAAGAGACCCAGTACTTC. The variable domain in full, with the rest retrieved from reference TRBV28 and TRBJ2-5, is DVKVTQSSRYLVKRTGEKVFLECVQDMDHENMFWYRQDPGLGLRLIYFSYDVKMKEKGDIPEGYSVSREKKERFSLILESASTNQTSMYLCASSTRGARQETQYFGPGTRLLVL.

This clone has only a few counts. The gene calls are TRBV2 and TRBJ2-2; no clear D gene. This CDR3 is 13 amino acids long. V lost 6 bases and J lost 6, with 11 bases in between. CDR1 SNHLY and CDR2 FYNNEI come from the germline V gene. CDR3 sequence: CASRIVVAGELFF. In DNA form, the CDR3 reads TGTGCCAGCAGGATCGTAGTAGCCGGGGAGCTGTTTTTT.

This clone has a handful of counts. Its ends do not fully match the called genes, so a read error is possible. The chain employs TRBV5-1 and TRBJ2-7, with 12 bases matching TRBD2. The CDR3 runs 12 residues. Germline CDR1 is SGHRS and CDR2 is YFSETQ. The CDR3 sequence is CASSSNGLAGSF. CDR3 nucleotides: TGCGCCAGCAGCTCCAACGGACTAGCGGGAAGCTTC.